This is a list of T cell receptor beta chains from one sample in a study of blood T cell repertoires in COVID-19. Some clones are missing from TCRdb's copy, which holds only in-frame ones; the method was immunoSEQ multiplex PCR. The repertoire holds 100,000 or so clones, with 70% to 90% as singletons. Sequenced material: peripheral blood. These receptors were collected from a woman in her 70s with active or convalescent COVID-19. Each CDR3 is given with its conserved first and last residue. Fields, in order: V gene, D gene, clone size, J gene, CDR3 DNA, CDR3 protein. A D gene is named only where the DNA matches it firmly. Clone size, where shown, is once, few, many, or a class for clones that have expanded.

>TRBV19|TRBD1|.|TRBJ1-1
TGTGCCAGTGGCTGGGGTAGGACAGGGCTCTTGGGGACTGAAGCTTTCTTT
CASGWGRTGLLGTEAFF
>TRBV4-1|TRBD2|.|TRBJ2-7
TGCGCCAGCAGCTCGCCGGGACTAGCGGGGGGAGCGAACTACGAGCAGTACTTC
CASSSPGLAGGANYEQYF
>TRBV4-3|TRBD2|.|TRBJ2-3
TGCGCCAGCAGCCAAGCCCCTAGCGGGGGAACAGATACGCAGTATTTT
CASSQAPSGGTDTQYF
>TRBV10-2|TRBD1|.|TRBJ1-1
TGCGCCAGCAGTGGACAGGGGGGCACTGAAGCTTTCTTT
CASSGQGGTEAFF
>TRBV5-1|.|.|TRBJ2-6
TGCGCCAGCAGCTTGGGGCGGGAATTTGCCAACGTCCTGACTTTC
CASSLGREFANVLTF
>TRBV10-1|TRBD1|.|TRBJ2-1
TGCGCCAGCAGTGACCTCCGGGACAGGGGTGAGCAGTTCTTC
CASSDLRDRGEQFF
>TRBV5-1|.|.|TRBJ1-4
TGCGCCAGCAGACTAGAGGGCCGTGAAGGAAAACTGTTTTTT
CASRLEGREGKLFF
>TRBV29-1|.|.|TRBJ1-2
TGCAGCGTGAAGCCGCTCGGACAGAAAGGTGGGCACACCTTC
CSVKPLGQKGGHTF
>TRBV28|.|.|TRBJ2-7
TGTGCCAGCAGTGTAGCCTACGAGCAGTACTTC
CASSVAYEQYF
>TRBV3-1/TRBV3-2|TRBD2|.|TRBJ2-1
TGTGCCAGCAGAGGGACTAGCGGACGCAATGAGCAGTTCTTC
CASRGTSGRNEQFF
>TRBV15|TRBD2|.|TRBJ2-3
TGTGCCACCAGCAGAGAACTAGCGGGGCGTCCACCTCTGGATACGCAGTATTTT
CATSRELAGRPPLDTQYF
>TRBV28|.|.|TRBJ2-3
TGTGCCAGCAGTTCCGCCAGCAGGACAGATACGCAGTATTTT
CASSSASRTDTQYF
>TRBV10-1|TRBD1|few|TRBJ1-1
TGCGCCAGCAGCCCGGGACAGAAGAACACTGAAGCTTTCTTT
CASSPGQKNTEAFF
>TRBV5-1|TRBD2|.|TRBJ2-1
TGCGCCAGCAACCCGGGAGGGACGTACAATGAGCAGTTCTTC
CASNPGGTYNEQFF
>TRBV18|.|.|TRBJ1-6
TGTGCCAGCTCACCGACCGCATGGGGAGGTAATTCACCCCTCCACTTT
CASSPTAWGGNSPLHF